This is a list of T cell receptor beta chains from one sample in a study of T cell responses to AZD1222 COVID-19 vaccine. TCRdb's copy holds only in-frame clones and misses some; the assay was immunoSEQ multiplex PCR. The repertoire consists of over 150,000 clones, with under 95% occurring once and the leading ten covering approximately 20%. Source: peripheral blood, taken on day 0 of AZD1222 vaccination. These receptors were taken from an adult in good health. Both conserved end residues are part of each CDR3. A D gene is named only where the DNA matches it firmly. A row's size may be missing; if present it is once, few, many or a size class.

D gene: -; J gene: TRBJ2-5; V gene: TRBV3-1/TRBV3-2; clone size: -; CDR3 protein: CASRDRGGQETQYF; CDR3 DNA: TGTGCCAGCAGAGATAGGGGGGGCCAAGAGACCCAGTACTTC
D gene: TRBD2; J gene: TRBJ2-5; V gene: TRBV7-3; clone size: once; CDR3 protein: CASSSRGGETQYF; CDR3 DNA: TGTGCCAGCAGCTCCCGCGGGGGAGAGACCCAGTACTTC
D gene: TRBD1; J gene: TRBJ1-2; V gene: TRBV30; clone size: -; CDR3 protein: CAWTTGAYGYTF; CDR3 DNA: TGTGCCTGGACGACAGGGGCCTATGGCTACACCTTC
D gene: -; J gene: TRBJ2-1; V gene: TRBV7-8; clone size: few; CDR3 protein: CASSLRSGEQFF; CDR3 DNA: TGTGCCAGCAGCTTAAGGTCAGGTGAGCAGTTCTTC
D gene: -; J gene: TRBJ2-2; V gene: TRBV23-1; clone size: -; CDR3 protein: CASSPPWGAISTGELFF; CDR3 DNA: TGCGCCAGCAGTCCCCCGTGGGGGGCAATCAGCACCGGGGAGCTGTTTTTT
D gene: -; J gene: TRBJ1-4; V gene: TRBV7-9; clone size: -; CDR3 protein: CASSLGAFARRGEKLFF; CDR3 DNA: TGTGCCAGCAGCTTAGGGGCTTTCGCCCGGCGAGGTGAAAAACTGTTTTTT
D gene: -; J gene: TRBJ1-1; V gene: TRBV5-6; clone size: -; CDR3 protein: CASSHPSREAFF; CDR3 DNA: TGTGCCAGCAGCCATCCGTCGCGCGAAGCTTTCTTT
D gene: -; J gene: TRBJ1-3; V gene: TRBV5-1; clone size: -; CDR3 protein: CASSYDSRSGNTIYF; CDR3 DNA: TGCGCCAGCAGCTACGACAGCCGCTCTGGAAACACCATATATTTT
D gene: -; J gene: TRBJ1-1; V gene: TRBV20-1; clone size: -; CDR3 protein: CSASLSGRTNTEAFF; CDR3 DNA: TGCAGTGCTAGTCTCTCGGGACGCACGAACACTGAAGCTTTCTTT
D gene: -; J gene: TRBJ2-1; V gene: TRBV4-3; clone size: -; CDR3 protein: CASSQDFGGPPYNEQFF; CDR3 DNA: TGCGCCAGCAGCCAAGATTTCGGGGGTCCTCCTTACAATGAGCAGTTCTTC
D gene: -; J gene: TRBJ1-2; V gene: TRBV7-2; clone size: -; CDR3 protein: CASSLAVGGIYGYTF; CDR3 DNA: TGTGCCAGCAGCTTAGCTGTAGGGGGAATCTATGGCTACACCTTC
D gene: -; J gene: TRBJ1-6; V gene: TRBV9; clone size: -; CDR3 protein: CASSPSGSYNSPLHF; CDR3 DNA: TGTGCCAGCAGCCCCAGTGGGTCCTATAATTCACCCCTCCACTTT
D gene: -; J gene: TRBJ1-5; V gene: TRBV11-2; clone size: once; CDR3 protein: CASSLGDQPQHF; CDR3 DNA: TGTGCCAGCAGCTTAGGTGATCAGCCCCAGCATTTT
D gene: TRBD2; J gene: TRBJ2-3; V gene: TRBV11-3; clone size: once; CDR3 protein: CASSPGGATRDTDTQYF; CDR3 DNA: TGTGCCAGCAGCCCGGGAGGGGCAACGCGGGACACAGATACGCAGTATTTT
D gene: -; J gene: TRBJ2-2; V gene: TRBV5-1; clone size: -; CDR3 protein: CASSLVMGLNTGELFF; CDR3 DNA: TGCGCCAGCAGCTTGGTAATGGGCCTGAACACCGGGGAGCTGTTTTTT
D gene: -; J gene: TRBJ2-7; V gene: TRBV4-3; clone size: -; CDR3 protein: CASSQEPGSLYEQYF; CDR3 DNA: TGCGCCAGCAGCCAAGAGCCTGGCAGTCTGTACGAGCAGTACTTC
D gene: -; J gene: TRBJ1-5; V gene: TRBV5-8; clone size: once; CDR3 protein: CASSLWSVNQPQHF; CDR3 DNA: TGTGCCAGCAGCTTGTGGTCAGTAAATCAGCCCCAGCATTTT
D gene: TRBD1; J gene: TRBJ1-2; V gene: TRBV7-2; clone size: once; CDR3 protein: CASSSRGRWYGYTF; CDR3 DNA: TGTGCCAGCAGCTCCAGGGGGCGCTGGTATGGCTACACCTTC
D gene: TRBD1; J gene: TRBJ2-3; V gene: TRBV11-2; clone size: once; CDR3 protein: CASSPVGQVTDTQYF; CDR3 DNA: TGTGCCAGCAGCCCGGTTGGACAGGTCACAGATACGCAGTATTTT
D gene: -; J gene: TRBJ1-5; V gene: TRBV10-2; clone size: -; CDR3 protein: CASSLGPLQPQHF; CDR3 DNA: TGCGCCAGCTCCCTGGGGCCACTTCAGCCCCAGCATTTT
D gene: -; J gene: TRBJ2-7; V gene: TRBV19; clone size: -; CDR3 protein: CASSILGEGYEQYF; CDR3 DNA: TGTGCCAGTAGTATACTGGGAGAGGGCTACGAGCAGTACTTC
D gene: TRBD1; J gene: TRBJ1-2; V gene: TRBV28; clone size: -; CDR3 protein: CASSQNGGTELYGYTF; CDR3 DNA: TGTGCCAGCAGTCAAAACGGCGGGACAGAGCTTTATGGCTACACCTTC
D gene: -; J gene: TRBJ2-1; V gene: TRBV19; clone size: -; CDR3 protein: CASSPPGDPPEQFF; CDR3 DNA: TGTGCCAGTAGCCCCCCCGGGGACCCTCCAGAGCAGTTCTTC
D gene: TRBD1; J gene: TRBJ2-3; V gene: TRBV20-1; clone size: -; CDR3 protein: CSARTGDTQYF; CDR3 DNA: TGCAGTGCTAGGACAGGGGATACGCAGTATTTT
D gene: -; J gene: TRBJ2-7; V gene: TRBV27; clone size: -; CDR3 protein: CASSKSFVSYEQYF; CDR3 DNA: TGTGCCAGCAGTAAAAGCTTTGTCTCCTACGAGCAGTACTTC
D gene: -; J gene: TRBJ2-3; V gene: TRBV4-3; clone size: -; CDR3 protein: CASSRDPDGGSTDTQYF; CDR3 DNA: TGCGCCAGCAGCCGCGACCCGGACGGGGGAAGCACAGATACGCAGTATTTT
D gene: -; J gene: TRBJ2-3; V gene: TRBV18; clone size: -; CDR3 protein: CASSPVGGPSTDTQYF; CDR3 DNA: TGTGCCAGCTCACCGGTGGGGGGGCCGAGCACAGATACGCAGTATTTT
D gene: TRBD1; J gene: TRBJ1-1; V gene: TRBV5-4; clone size: -; CDR3 protein: CASSLGRQGVVTEAFF; CDR3 DNA: TGTGCCAGCAGCTTGGGCAGACAGGGGGTGGTCACTGAAGCTTTCTTT
D gene: -; J gene: TRBJ2-5; V gene: TRBV7-8; clone size: -; CDR3 protein: CASSTASQETQYF; CDR3 DNA: TGTGCCAGCAGCACAGCTAGCCAAGAGACCCAGTACTTC
D gene: -; J gene: TRBJ1-1; V gene: TRBV11-2; clone size: -; CDR3 protein: CASSLVAGSTEAFF; CDR3 DNA: TGTGCCAGCAGCTTAGTTGCAGGGAGCACTGAAGCTTTCTTT
D gene: -; J gene: TRBJ2-7; V gene: TRBV6-5; clone size: -; CDR3 protein: CASSYNDDSTYEQYF; CDR3 DNA: TGTGCCAGCAGTTATAACGATGACAGTACCTACGAGCAGTACTTC
D gene: -; J gene: TRBJ1-4; V gene: TRBV6-1; clone size: -; CDR3 protein: CASSDEGRINEKLFF; CDR3 DNA: TGTGCCAGCAGTGACGAGGGACGGATTAATGAAAAACTGTTTTTT
D gene: TRBD1; J gene: TRBJ1-1; V gene: TRBV7-6; clone size: -; CDR3 protein: CASSGTGWTEAFF; CDR3 DNA: TGTGCCAGCAGCGGGACAGGGTGGACTGAAGCTTTCTTT
D gene: -; J gene: TRBJ1-1; V gene: TRBV6-1; clone size: -; CDR3 protein: CASSESGVYTEAFF; CDR3 DNA: TGTGCCAGCAGTGAATCGGGGGTGTACACTGAAGCTTTCTTT
D gene: -; J gene: TRBJ2-5; V gene: TRBV30; clone size: -; CDR3 protein: CAWSWAGKETQYF; CDR3 DNA: TGTGCCTGGAGTTGGGCAGGGAAAGAGACCCAGTACTTC
D gene: TRBD1; J gene: TRBJ1-1; V gene: TRBV11-3; clone size: -; CDR3 protein: CATSAGRGYAFF; CDR3 DNA: TGTGCCACCTCGGCGGGCAGGGGGTACGCTTTCTTT
D gene: TRBD1; J gene: TRBJ1-5; V gene: TRBV6-1; clone size: -; CDR3 protein: CASSVGGTGGIQPQHF; CDR3 DNA: TGTGCCAGCAGTGTCGGGGGGACAGGGGGTATTCAGCCCCAGCATTTT
D gene: -; J gene: TRBJ1-1; V gene: TRBV19; clone size: -; CDR3 protein: CASRAGPNTEAFF; CDR3 DNA: TGTGCCAGTAGGGCAGGTCCTAACACTGAAGCTTTCTTT
D gene: TRBD1; J gene: TRBJ1-5; V gene: TRBV18; clone size: -; CDR3 protein: CASSPQGTDHSNQPQHF; CDR3 DNA: TGTGCCAGCTCCCCGCAGGGGACAGACCATAGCAATCAGCCCCAGCATTTT
D gene: -; J gene: TRBJ1-5; V gene: TRBV28; clone size: few; CDR3 protein: CASRPFRGTGQPQHF; CDR3 DNA: TGTGCCAGCCGCCCCTTCCGGGGGACGGGTCAGCCCCAGCATTTT
D gene: TRBD1; J gene: TRBJ1-3; V gene: TRBV5-5; clone size: -; CDR3 protein: CASDTGGRGNTIYF; CDR3 DNA: TGTGCCAGCGATACAGGGGGAAGAGGAAACACCATATATTTT
D gene: -; J gene: TRBJ1-1; V gene: TRBV6-1; clone size: -; CDR3 protein: CASSEGVWGFSGNTEAFF; CDR3 DNA: TGTGCCAGCAGTGAAGGGGTCTGGGGGTTCTCAGGGAACACTGAAGCTTTCTTT
D gene: TRBD2; J gene: TRBJ2-3; V gene: TRBV6-4; clone size: -; CDR3 protein: CASSRLAGTDTQYF; CDR3 DNA: TGTGCCAGCAGCCGACTAGCGGGTACAGATACGCAGTATTTT
D gene: -; J gene: TRBJ2-3; V gene: TRBV3-1/TRBV3-2; clone size: -; CDR3 protein: CASSGRGTDTQYF; CDR3 DNA: TGTGCCAGCAGCGGCCGGGGAACAGATACGCAGTATTTT
D gene: -; J gene: TRBJ1-5; V gene: TRBV18; clone size: -; CDR3 protein: CASSPSRDSNQPQHF; CDR3 DNA: TGTGCCAGCTCACCATCCAGGGATAGCAATCAGCCCCAGCATTTT
D gene: -; J gene: TRBJ1-5; V gene: TRBV28; clone size: -; CDR3 protein: CASKSNQPQHF; CDR3 DNA: TGTGCCAGCAAGAGCAATCAGCCCCAGCATTTT
D gene: -; J gene: TRBJ2-3; V gene: TRBV27; clone size: -; CDR3 protein: CASSFGGGFGTDTQYF; CDR3 DNA: TGTGCCAGCAGTTTTGGAGGCGGGTTCGGCACAGATACGCAGTATTTT
D gene: TRBD2; J gene: TRBJ2-5; V gene: TRBV6-5; clone size: few; CDR3 protein: CASSGSGGETQYF; CDR3 DNA: TGTGCCAGCAGCGGGAGCGGGGGGGAGACCCAGTACTTC
D gene: TRBD1; J gene: TRBJ2-7; V gene: TRBV10-1; clone size: few; CDR3 protein: CASSDGTGREQYF; CDR3 DNA: TGCGCCAGCAGTGACGGGACAGGGAGGGAGCAGTACTTC